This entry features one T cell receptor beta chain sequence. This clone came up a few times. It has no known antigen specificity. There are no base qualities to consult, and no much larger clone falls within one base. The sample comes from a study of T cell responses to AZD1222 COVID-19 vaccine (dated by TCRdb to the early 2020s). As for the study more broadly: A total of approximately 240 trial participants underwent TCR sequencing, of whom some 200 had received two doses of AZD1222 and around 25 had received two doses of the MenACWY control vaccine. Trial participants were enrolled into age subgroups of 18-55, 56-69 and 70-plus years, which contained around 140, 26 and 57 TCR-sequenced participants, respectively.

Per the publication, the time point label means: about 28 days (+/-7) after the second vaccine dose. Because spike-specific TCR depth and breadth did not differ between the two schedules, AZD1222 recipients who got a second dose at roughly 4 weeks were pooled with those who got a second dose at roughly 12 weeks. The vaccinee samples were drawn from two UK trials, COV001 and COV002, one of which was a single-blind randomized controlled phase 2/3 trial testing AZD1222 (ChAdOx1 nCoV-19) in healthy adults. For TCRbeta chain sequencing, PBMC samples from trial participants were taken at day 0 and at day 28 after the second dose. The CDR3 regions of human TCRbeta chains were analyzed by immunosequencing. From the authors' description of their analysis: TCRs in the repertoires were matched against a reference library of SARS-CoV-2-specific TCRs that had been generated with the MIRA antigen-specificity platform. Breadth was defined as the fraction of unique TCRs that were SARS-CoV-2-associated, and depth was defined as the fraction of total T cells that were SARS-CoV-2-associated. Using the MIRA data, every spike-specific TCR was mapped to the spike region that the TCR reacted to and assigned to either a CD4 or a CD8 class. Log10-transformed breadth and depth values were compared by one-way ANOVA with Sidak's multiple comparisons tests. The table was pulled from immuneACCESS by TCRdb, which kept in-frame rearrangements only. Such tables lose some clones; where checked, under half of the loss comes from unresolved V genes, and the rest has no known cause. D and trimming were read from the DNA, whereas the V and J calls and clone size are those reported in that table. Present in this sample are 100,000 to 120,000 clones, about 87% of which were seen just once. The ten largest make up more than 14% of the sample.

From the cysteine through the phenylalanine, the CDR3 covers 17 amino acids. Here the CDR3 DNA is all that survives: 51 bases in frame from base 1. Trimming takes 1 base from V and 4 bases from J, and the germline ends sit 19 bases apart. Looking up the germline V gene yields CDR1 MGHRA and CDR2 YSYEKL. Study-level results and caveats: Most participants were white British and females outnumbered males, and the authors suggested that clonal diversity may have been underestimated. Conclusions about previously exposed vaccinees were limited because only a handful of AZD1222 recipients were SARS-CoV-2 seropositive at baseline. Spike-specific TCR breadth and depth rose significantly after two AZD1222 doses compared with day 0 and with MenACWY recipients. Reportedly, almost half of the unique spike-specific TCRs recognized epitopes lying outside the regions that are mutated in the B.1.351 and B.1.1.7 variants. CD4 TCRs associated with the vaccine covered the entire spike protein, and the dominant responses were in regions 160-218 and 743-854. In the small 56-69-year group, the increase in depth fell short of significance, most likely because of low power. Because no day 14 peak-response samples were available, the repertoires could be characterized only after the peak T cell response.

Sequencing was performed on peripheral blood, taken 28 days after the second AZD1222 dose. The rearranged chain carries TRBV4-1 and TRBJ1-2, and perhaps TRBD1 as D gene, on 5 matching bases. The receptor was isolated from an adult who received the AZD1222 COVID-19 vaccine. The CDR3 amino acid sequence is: CASSQGPGAAPGYGYTF. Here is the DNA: TGCGCCAGCAGCCAAGGCCCTGGGGCAGCGCCTGGCTATGGCTACACCTTC.